This T cell receptor beta chain stems from a study of STAT3 mutations in large granular lymphocyte leukemia. With regard to this clone: The antigen is undetermined.

Study-level points and caveats: At least one immunodominant TCR beta clonotype appeared in every T-cell large granular lymphocyte leukemia patient. In several patients, dominant TCR clone burden exceeded STAT3 mutant burden, suggesting STAT3 mutation arose secondarily.

Clones were sequenced by immunoSEQ multiplex PCR, and TCRdb holds only the in-frame ones, with some missing. This table holds around 39,000 clones, nearly 90% found once. The origin of this receptor is a human donor with T large granular lymphocyte leukemia. Some clones in this sample may be carry-over from other donors' samples. Sequenced material: PBMCs.

CDR3 region: CASGRTGELFF. As DNA, the CDR3 is TGTGCCAGTGGCCGGACCGGGGAGCTGTTTTTT. The rearrangement uses TRBV19 and TRBJ2-2; D gene uncertain. This CDR3 comprises 11 residues. The germline gives CDR1 LNHDA, CDR2 SQIVND (reference sequence). The V end was cut by 8 bases, the J end by 5 bases, with 6 bases between.